This TCR beta chain was identified in a study of OX40 agonist ivuxolimab in advanced cancers. At cycle 4 day 1, cycle 7 day 1, and baseline, blood was sampled. The germline V gene encodes CDR1 SGHAT and CDR2 FQNNGV. CDR3 length: 13 residues. Trimming left V 3 bases short and J 8 bases short, with 13 bases between. Sequenced by immunoSEQ multiplex PCR; TCRdb stores in-frame clones only, minus some. The sample carries under 150,000 clones, roughly 91% recorded once. The specimen comprised CD4+ or CD8+ T cells sorted from blood, sampled in a trial of the OX40 agonist ivuxolimab. This TCR derives from an adult with an advanced solid tumor such as melanoma, head and neck, liver or kidney cancer. The chain is built from TRBV11-2 and TRBJ1-2; no firm D call. CDR3 coding DNA: TGTGCCAGCAGCTTGGCGAAGGGAGGGGGCTACACCTTC. Translating gives CASSLAKGGGYTF.